Sequencing of this T cell receptor (beta chain) was carried out in a study of T cell changes during pregnancy in multiple sclerosis. This CDR3 region has 14 residues. Deletions cut 5 bases from V and 4 bases from J, with 14 bases between. In germline, CDR1 is MDHEN, CDR2 SYDVKM. Profiled with immunoSEQ multiplex PCR; TCRdb holds only in-frame clones, not every one. The sample consists of approximately 90,000 clones, 91% of them appearing once. The sample was peripheral blood, taken after pregnancy. The TCR was taken from a female donor in good health, enrolled as a control in a pregnancy study. The chain couples TRBV28 to TRBJ1-1, with TRBD1 as a possible D gene (6 bases). CDR3 sequence: CASSLLRGPTEAFF. CDR3 bases: TGTGCCAGCAGTCTCCTCAGGGGCCCCACTGAAGCTTTCTTT.